These 9 T cell receptor beta chains originate from one sample sequenced in a study of regulatory T cells in long-lasting Graves disease. Noted time point: newly diagnosed GD, antithyroid drugs for less than 3 months. Extracted RNA from PBMCs served as the source of the TCR library. According to the study, TCR beta libraries were built with iRepertoire HTBI primers and CDR3-region Arm-PCR. Using its own MiXCR run on the multiplex PCR reads, TCRdb lists one record per CDR3 protein. This table has around 230,000 distinct CDR3 sequences, around 20% appearing once. Material: peripheral blood mononuclear cells (PBMCs), obtained at new diagnosis, from a patient treated with antithyroid drugs. The receptor set was obtained from a female donor with Graves disease.

This clonotype was counted ten times or more. The chain combines TRBV14 with TRBJ2-1, with 8 nucleotides matching TRBD2. The CDR3 has 14 residues. CDR1 and CDR2 (germline): SGHDN, FVKESK. J lost 5 bases, V lost 1 base, and 1 base had no gene match. The CDR3 DNA sequence: TGTGCCAGCAGCCAAGCGGGGGGGAACAATGAGCAGTTCTTC. The encoded protein is CASSQAGGNNEQFF.

This clonotype was detected ten times or more. The J gene is TRBJ2-5, the V gene TRBV11-2, with D uncertain. The CDR3 loop spans 14 amino acids. The V and J ends lost 1 base and 4 bases respectively, with 10 bases between them. CDR1 is SGHAT and CDR2 is FQNNGV in the germline V gene. The CDR3 reads CASSLGGFGETQYF. As DNA, the CDR3 is TGTGCCAGCAGCTTAGGAGGATTCGGAGAGACCCAGTACTTC.

Note on this clonotype: A far larger clone differs by one base, so this is likely a read error. The V and J genes are TRBV7-8 and TRBJ2-3, with D perhaps TRBD2 (7 bases). The CDR3 length is 14 residues. The V gene's germline CDR1 is SGHVS and CDR2 FQNEAQ. Trimming removed 7 bases from V and 4 bases from J, with 15 bases in between. CDR3 in amino acids: CASTPRGGPDTQYF. The CDR3 DNA reads as TGTGCCAGCACCCCCAGGGGAGGGCCAGATACGCAGTATTTT.

This clonotype was seen many times. The chain has TRBV12-5 and TRBJ2-5, with D perhaps matching TRBD1 (6 bases). CDR1 is LGHNT and CDR2 is FRNRAP in the germline V gene. The CDR3 loop spans 13 amino acids. V lost 5 bases and J lost 5, with 12 bases in between. The CDR3 loop is CASGRNRVETQYF. The CDR3 DNA sequence: TGTGCTAGTGGTAGGAACAGGGTTGAGACCCAGTACTTC. Filled out from reference TRBV12-5 and TRBJ2-5, the complete variable domain reads DARVTQTPRHKVTEMGQEVTMRCQPILGHNTVFWYRQTMMQGLELLAYFRNRAPLDDSGMPKDRFSAEMPDATLATLKIQPSEPRDSAVYFCASGRNRVETQYFGPGTRLLVL.

The V gene is TRBV20-1, the J gene TRBJ1-4; TRBD1 aligns across 8 bases. V was clipped by 1 base and J by 10 bases; unmatched bases: 8. Germline loops: CDR1 DFQATT, CDR2 SNEGSKA (reference sequence). This CDR3 comprises 14 residues. The CDR3 reads CSARGTDRGRKLFF. DNA for the CDR3: TGCAGTGCTAGAGGAACTGACAGGGGCAGAAAACTGTTTTTT.

Comments on this clonotype: Since a far larger clone is one base different, this is likely a read error. The J gene is TRBJ2-1, the V gene TRBV7-9; weak D call: TRBD2 (7 bases). The germline V gene encodes CDR1 SEHNR and CDR2 FQNEAQ (reference sequence). V was pared by 1 base and J by 7 bases, with 17 bases between. The CDR3 consists of 16 residues. The CDR3 nucleotides read TGTGCCAGCAGCTTAGGAGTGGTTGGGAGGGGGAATGAGCAGTTCTTC. Protein product: CASSLGVVGRGNEQFF.

This clonotype was found many times. The V gene is TRBV7-8, the J gene TRBJ2-1; 10 bases match TRBD2. CDR1 is SGHVS, CDR2 FQNEAQ, per germline. V lost 5 bases to trimming and J lost 14 bases; unmatched junction nucleotides: 12. The CDR3 runs 14 residues. The CDR3 sequence is CASSRASGSNTEFF. DNA of the CDR3: TGTGCCAGCAGCCGGGCTAGCGGGAGTAATACGGAGTTCTTC.

This clonotype was observed many times. The rearrangement uses TRBV20-1 and TRBJ2-3; 11 bases match TRBD2. The CDR3 extends over 16 amino acids. Looked up from germline, CDR1 is DFQATT and CDR2 is SNEGSKA (reference sequence). The J segment lost 5 bases and the V segment lost 1 base, leaving 8 bases of the junction unmatched. The CDR3 DNA sequence: TGCAGTGCTAGAGGTAGCGGGAGGGCCGGAGTAGATACGCAGTATTTT. Its translation: CSARGSGRAGVDTQYF.

There are many counts of this clonotype. The chain combines TRBV5-1 with TRBJ1-5; TRBD1 matches 8 bases. Unmatched junction bases numbered 2, after V lost 3 bases and J lost 3 bases. The germline CDR1 and CDR2 sequences are SGHRS and YFSETQ. This CDR3 has 14 residues. The CDR3 bases are TGCGCCAGCAGCTCGGGACAGGCCAATCAGCCCCAGCATTTT. It yields the protein CASSSGQANQPQHF.